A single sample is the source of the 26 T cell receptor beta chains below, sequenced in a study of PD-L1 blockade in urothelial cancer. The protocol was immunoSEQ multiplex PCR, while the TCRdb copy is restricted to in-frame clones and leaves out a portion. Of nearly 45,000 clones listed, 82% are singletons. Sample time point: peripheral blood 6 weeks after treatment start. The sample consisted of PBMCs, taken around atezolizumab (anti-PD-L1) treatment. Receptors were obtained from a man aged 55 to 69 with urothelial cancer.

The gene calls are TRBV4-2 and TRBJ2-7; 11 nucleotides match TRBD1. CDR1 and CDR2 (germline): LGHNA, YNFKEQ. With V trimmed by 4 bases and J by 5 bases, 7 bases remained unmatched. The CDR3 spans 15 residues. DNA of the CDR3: TGTGCCAGCAGCCTCGGGACAGGGGGGCTCAACGAGCAGTACTTC. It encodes CASSLGTGGLNEQYF.

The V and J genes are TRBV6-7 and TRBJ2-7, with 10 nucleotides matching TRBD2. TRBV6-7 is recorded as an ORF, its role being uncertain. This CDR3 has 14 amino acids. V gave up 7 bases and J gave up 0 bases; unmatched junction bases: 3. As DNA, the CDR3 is TGTGCCAGCACACTAGCGGGGAGCTCCTACGAGCAGTACTTC. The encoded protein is CASTLAGSSYEQYF.

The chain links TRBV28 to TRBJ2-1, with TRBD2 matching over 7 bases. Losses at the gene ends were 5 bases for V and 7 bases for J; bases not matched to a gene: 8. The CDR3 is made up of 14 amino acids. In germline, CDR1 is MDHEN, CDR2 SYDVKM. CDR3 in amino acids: CASSVTSGVNEQFF. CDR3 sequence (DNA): TGTGCCAGCAGTGTCACCAGCGGGGTAAATGAGCAGTTCTTC.

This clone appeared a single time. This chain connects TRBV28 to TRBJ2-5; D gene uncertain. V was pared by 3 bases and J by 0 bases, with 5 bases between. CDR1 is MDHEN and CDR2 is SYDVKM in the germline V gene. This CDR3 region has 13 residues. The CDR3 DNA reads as TGTGCCAGCAGTTTTGCTAACCAAGAGACCCAGTACTTC. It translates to CASSFANQETQYF. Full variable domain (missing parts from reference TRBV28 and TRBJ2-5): DVKVTQSSRYLVKRTGEKVFLECVQDMDHENMFWYRQDPGLGLRLIYFSYDVKMKEKGDIPEGYSVSREKKERFSLILESASTNQTSMYLCASSFANQETQYFGPGTRLLVL.

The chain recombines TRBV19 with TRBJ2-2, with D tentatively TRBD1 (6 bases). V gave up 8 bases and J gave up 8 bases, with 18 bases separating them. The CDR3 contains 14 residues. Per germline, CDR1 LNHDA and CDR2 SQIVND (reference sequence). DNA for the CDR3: TGTGCCAGTCGAATTACCAGGGGAGCTGGGGAGCTGTTTTTT. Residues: CASRITRGAGELFF.

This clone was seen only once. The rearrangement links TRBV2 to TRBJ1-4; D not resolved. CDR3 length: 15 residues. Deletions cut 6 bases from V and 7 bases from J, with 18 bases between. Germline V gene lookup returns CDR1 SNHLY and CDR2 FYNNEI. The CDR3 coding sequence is TGTGCCAGCAGGGTCCTGGGCGTGAACGTTGAAAAACTGTTTTTT. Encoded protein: CASRVLGVNVEKLFF.

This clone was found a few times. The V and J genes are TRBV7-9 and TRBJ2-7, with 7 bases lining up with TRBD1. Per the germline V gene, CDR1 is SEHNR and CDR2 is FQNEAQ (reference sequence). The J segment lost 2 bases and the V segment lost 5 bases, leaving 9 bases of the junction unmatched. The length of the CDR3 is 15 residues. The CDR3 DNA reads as TGTGCCAGCAGCCGCCTCGGGGACAGTACCTACGAGCAGTACTTC. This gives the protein CASSRLGDSTYEQYF.

The CDR3 nucleotides are TGCGCCAGCGTACTCCGCGACAAAACAGGCAACTCTGGAAACACCATATATTTT. It codes for CASVLRDKTGNSGNTIYF. The chain joins TRBV23-1 to TRBJ1-3, with a tentative D call TRBD1 (5 bases). TRBV23-1 is an ORF for which the function is uncertain. The germline V and J ends were trimmed by 8 bases and 0 bases, with 23 bases remaining between them. The CDR3 length is 18 residues.

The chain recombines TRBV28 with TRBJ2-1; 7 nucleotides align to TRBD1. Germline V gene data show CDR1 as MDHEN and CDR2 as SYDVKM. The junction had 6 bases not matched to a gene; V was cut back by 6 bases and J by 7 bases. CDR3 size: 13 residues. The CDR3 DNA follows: TGTGCCAGCAGAGGTTCCAGGGGGAATGAGCAGTTCTTC. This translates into CASRGSRGNEQFF.

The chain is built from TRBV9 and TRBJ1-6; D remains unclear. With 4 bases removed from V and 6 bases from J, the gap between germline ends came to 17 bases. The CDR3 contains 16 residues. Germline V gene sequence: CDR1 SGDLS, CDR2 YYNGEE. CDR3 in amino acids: CASSLGEANTNSPLHF. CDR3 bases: TGTGCCAGCAGCCTGGGAGAGGCCAACACTAATTCACCCCTCCACTTT. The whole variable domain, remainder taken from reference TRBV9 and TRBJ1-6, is DSGVTQTPKHLITATGQRVTLRCSPRSGDLSVYWYQQSLDQGLQFLIQYYNGEERAKGNILERFSAQQFPDLHSELNLSSLELGDSALYFCASSLGEANTNSPLHFGNGTRLTVT.

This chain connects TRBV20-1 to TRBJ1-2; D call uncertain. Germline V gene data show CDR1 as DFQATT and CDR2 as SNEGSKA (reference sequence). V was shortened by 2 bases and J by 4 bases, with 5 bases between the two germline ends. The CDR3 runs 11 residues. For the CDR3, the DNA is TGCAGTGCTAGATCCGTCTATGGCTACACCTTC. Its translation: CSARSVYGYTF.

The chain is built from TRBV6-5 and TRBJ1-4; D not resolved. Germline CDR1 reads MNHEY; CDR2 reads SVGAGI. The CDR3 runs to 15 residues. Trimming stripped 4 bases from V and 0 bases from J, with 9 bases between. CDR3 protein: CASSSLSATNEKLFF. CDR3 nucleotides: TGTGCCAGCAGTTCCTTGAGCGCAACTAATGAAAAACTGTTTTTT.

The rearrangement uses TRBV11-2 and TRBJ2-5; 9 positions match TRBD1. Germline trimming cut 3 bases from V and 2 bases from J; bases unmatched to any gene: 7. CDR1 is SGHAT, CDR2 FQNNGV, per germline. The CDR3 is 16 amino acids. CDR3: CASSFQPGTGQETQYF. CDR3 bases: TGTGCCAGCAGCTTCCAACCCGGGACAGGGCAAGAGACCCAGTACTTC.

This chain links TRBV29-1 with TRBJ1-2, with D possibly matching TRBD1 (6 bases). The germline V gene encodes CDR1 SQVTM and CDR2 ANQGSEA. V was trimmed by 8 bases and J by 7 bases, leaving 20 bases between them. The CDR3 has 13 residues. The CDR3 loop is CSTYAGGAAGYTF. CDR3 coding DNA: TGCAGCACCTACGCCGGGGGGGCTGCTGGCTACACCTTC.

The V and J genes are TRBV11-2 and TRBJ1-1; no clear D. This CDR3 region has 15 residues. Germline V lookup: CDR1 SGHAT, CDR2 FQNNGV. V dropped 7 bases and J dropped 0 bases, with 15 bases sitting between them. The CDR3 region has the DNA TGTGCCAGCATCTGGGAGGGTCTGGTGAACACTGAAGCTTTCTTT. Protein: CASIWEGLVNTEAFF.

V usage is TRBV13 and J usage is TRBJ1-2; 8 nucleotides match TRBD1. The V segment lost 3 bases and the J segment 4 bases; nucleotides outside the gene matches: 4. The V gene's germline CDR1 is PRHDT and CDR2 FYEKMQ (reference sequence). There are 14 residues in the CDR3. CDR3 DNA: TGTGCCAGCAGCTTCGGACAGGGAGGCTATGGCTACACCTTC. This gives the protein CASSFGQGGYGYTF.

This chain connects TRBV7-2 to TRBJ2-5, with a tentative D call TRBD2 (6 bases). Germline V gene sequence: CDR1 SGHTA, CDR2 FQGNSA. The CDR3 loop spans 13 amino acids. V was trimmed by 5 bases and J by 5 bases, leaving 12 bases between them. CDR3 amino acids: CASSRKGRETQYF. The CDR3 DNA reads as TGTGCCAGCAGCCGGAAAGGGAGGGAGACCCAGTACTTC.

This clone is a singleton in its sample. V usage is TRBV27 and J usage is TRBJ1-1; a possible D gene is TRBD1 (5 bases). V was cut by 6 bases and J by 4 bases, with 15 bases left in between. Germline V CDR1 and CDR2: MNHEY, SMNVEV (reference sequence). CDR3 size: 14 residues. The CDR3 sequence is CASSQDGRATEAFF. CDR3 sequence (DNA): TGTGCCAGCAGCCAAGACGGCAGGGCCACTGAAGCTTTCTTT.

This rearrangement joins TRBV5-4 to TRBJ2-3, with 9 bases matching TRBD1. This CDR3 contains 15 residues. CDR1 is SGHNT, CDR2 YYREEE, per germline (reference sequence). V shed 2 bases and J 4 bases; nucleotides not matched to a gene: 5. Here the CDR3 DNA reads TGTGCCAGCAGCTTAACCGGGACAGGGTCAGATACGCAGTATTTT. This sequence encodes CASSLTGTGSDTQYF.

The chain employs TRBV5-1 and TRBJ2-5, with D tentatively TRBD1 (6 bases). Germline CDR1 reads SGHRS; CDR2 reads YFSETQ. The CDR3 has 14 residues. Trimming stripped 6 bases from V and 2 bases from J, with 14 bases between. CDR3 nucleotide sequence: TGCGCCAGCAACCTCCGGGACACACAAGAGACCCAGTACTTC. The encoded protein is CASNLRDTQETQYF. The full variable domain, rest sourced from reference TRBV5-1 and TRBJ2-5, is KAGVTQTPRYLIKTRGQQVTLSCSPISGHRSVSWYQQTPGQGLQFLFEYFSETQRNKGNFPGRFSGRQFSNSRSEMNVSTLELGDSALYLCASNLRDTQETQYFGPGTRLLVL.

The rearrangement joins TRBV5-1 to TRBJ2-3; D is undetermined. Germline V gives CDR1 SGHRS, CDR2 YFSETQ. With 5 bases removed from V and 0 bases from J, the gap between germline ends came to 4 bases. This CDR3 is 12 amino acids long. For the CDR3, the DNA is TGCGCCAGCAGACAGAGCACAGATACGCAGTATTTT. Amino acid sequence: CASRQSTDTQYF.

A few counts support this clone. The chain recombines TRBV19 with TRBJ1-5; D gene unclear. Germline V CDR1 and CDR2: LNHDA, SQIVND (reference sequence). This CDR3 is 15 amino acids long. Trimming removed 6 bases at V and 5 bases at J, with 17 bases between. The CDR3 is CASRGPPEGYQPQHF. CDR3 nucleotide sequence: TGTGCCAGTAGGGGCCCGCCCGAGGGCTATCAGCCCCAGCATTTT.

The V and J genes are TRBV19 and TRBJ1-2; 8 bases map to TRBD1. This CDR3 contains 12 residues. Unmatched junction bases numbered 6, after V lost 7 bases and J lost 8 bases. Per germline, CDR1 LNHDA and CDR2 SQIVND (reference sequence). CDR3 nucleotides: TGTGCCAGTAAGCAGGGGGCCTTGGGCTACACCTTC. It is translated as CASKQGALGYTF.

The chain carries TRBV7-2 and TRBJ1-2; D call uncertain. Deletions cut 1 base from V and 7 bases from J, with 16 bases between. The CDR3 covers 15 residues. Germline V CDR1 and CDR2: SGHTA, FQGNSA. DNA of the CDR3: TGTGCCAGCAGCTTAGTTGGTGAGGGTTGGAGTGGCTACACCTTC. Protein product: CASSLVGEGWSGYTF. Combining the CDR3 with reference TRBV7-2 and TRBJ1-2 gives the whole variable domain GAGVSQSPSNKVTEKGKDVELRCDPISGHTALYWYRQSLGQGLEFLIYFQGNSAPDKSGLPSDRFSAERTGGSVSTLTIQRTQQEDSAVYLCASSLVGEGWSGYTFGSGTRLTVV.

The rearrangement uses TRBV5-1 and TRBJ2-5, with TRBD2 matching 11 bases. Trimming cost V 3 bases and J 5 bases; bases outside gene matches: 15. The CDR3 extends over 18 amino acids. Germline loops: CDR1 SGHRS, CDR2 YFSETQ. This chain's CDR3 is CASSSNTSGRVQRETQYF. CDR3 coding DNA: TGCGCCAGCAGCTCCAATACTAGCGGGAGAGTACAGCGGGAGACCCAGTACTTC.

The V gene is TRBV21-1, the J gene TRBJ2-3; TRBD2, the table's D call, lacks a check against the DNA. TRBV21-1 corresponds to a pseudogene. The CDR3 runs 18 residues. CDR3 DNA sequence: TGTGCCAGCAGCCTAAAAAATACGACTAGCGTGGGCACAGATACGCAGTATTTT. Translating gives CASSLKNTTSVGTDTQYF.